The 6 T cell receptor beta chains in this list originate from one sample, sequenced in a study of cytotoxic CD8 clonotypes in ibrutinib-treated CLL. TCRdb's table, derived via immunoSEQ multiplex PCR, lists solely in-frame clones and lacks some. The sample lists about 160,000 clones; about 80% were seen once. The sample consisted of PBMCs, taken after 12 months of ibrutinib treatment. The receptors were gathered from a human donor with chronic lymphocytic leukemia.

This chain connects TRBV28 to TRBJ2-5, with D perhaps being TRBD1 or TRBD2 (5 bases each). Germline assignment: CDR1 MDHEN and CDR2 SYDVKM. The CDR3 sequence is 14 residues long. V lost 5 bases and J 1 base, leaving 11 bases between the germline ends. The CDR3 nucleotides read TGTGCCAGCAGTCGAGCAGGGAGCCAAGAGACCCAGTACTTC. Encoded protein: CASSRAGSQETQYF.

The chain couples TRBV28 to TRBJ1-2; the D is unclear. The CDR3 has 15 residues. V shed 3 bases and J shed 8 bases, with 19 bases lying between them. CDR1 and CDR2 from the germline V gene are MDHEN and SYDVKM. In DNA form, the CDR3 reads TGTGCCAGCAGTTTGTTGGGTCGGCAGGCTATAGGCTACACCTTC. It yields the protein CASSLLGRQAIGYTF.

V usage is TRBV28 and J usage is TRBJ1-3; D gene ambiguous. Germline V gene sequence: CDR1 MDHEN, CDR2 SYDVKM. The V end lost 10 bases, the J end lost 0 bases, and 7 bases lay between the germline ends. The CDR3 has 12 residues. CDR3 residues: CATRSSGNTIYF. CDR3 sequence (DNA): TGTGCCACCCGATCCTCTGGAAACACCATATATTTT.

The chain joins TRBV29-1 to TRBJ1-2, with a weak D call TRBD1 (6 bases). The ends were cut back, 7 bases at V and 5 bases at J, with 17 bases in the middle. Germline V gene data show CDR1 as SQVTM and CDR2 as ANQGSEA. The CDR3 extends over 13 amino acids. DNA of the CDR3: TGCAGCGGCGGGGACAAAGGGGCTTATGGCTACACCTTC. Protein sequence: CSGGDKGAYGYTF.

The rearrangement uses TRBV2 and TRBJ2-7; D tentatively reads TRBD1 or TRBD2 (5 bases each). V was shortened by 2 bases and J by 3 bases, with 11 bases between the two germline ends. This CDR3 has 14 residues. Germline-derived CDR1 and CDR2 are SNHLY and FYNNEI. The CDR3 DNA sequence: TGTGCCAGCAGTGAATTTCAGGGAGTCTACGAGCAGTACTTC. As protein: CASSEFQGVYEQYF.

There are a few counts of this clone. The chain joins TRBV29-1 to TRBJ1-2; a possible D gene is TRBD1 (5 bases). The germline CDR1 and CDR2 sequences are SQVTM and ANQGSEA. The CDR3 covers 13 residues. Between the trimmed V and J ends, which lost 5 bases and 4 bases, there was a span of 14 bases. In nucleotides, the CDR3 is TGCAGCGTTAGGGACCCTTTAACCTATGGCTACACCTTC. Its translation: CSVRDPLTYGYTF.